The clone carrying this TCR beta chain was detected a few times. Antigen unknown. The record originates from a study of T cell repertoires in cytomegalovirus infection. Study-wide background: HLA-C-restricted CMV epitopes, recently identified, and well-studied HLA-B-restricted ones were used by the study. General study points: The study found HLA-C-restricted CMV-specific TCR beta clonotypes dominating the ex vivo response.

CDR1 SGHDN and CDR2 FVKESK come from the germline V gene. Trimming removed 4 bases from V and 5 bases from J; junction bases left unmatched: 13. This CDR3 contains 17 residues. TCRdb reprocessed the reads with MiXCR, giving one entry per CDR3 protein. The sample lists fewer than 850,000 distinct CDR3 sequences, 29% seen once, with approximately 14% in the top ten. This TCR was recovered from a human donor in good health (CMV status not recorded). Some clones in this sample may be carry-over from other donors' samples. Sequenced here: cultured CD8+ T cells from PBMCs, sampled from culture after CMV antigen stimulation. The V gene is TRBV14, the J gene TRBJ2-1, with 8 positions matching TRBD1. CDR3 amino acids: CASSPPLGQGANNEQFF. The CDR3 DNA reads as TGTGCCAGCAGCCCGCCGTTAGGGCAGGGGGCTAACAATGAGCAGTTCTTC.